This entry lists 15 T cell receptor beta chains sequenced from one sample in a study of blood T cell repertoires in COVID-19. Method: immunoSEQ multiplex PCR; TCRdb's copy keeps in-frame clones and lacks some. The table has 130,000 or so clones, around 84% seen once; the top ten hold 2.4%. The sequenced material came from PBMCs or T cells enriched from blood (not recorded which). The receptors were gathered from a man aged 40-49 years with acute COVID-19.

V and J are TRBV1 and TRBJ2-7; the D segment call TRBD1 is taken from the table without a DNA check. TRBV1 corresponds to a pseudogene. This CDR3 spans 14 amino acids. CDR3 DNA sequence: TGCACCAGCAGTCGAGGCAGGGGCTCCTACGAGCAGTACTTC. This gives the protein CTSSRGRGSYEQYF.

The J gene is TRBJ2-1, the V gene TRBV6-5; 7 nucleotides line up with TRBD1. V gave up 9 bases and J gave up 6 bases; unmatched junction bases: 5. CDR3 length equals 12 residues. The germline V gene encodes CDR1 MNHEY and CDR2 SVGAGI. CDR3 nucleotides: TGTGCCAGTTCGACAGGGCTCAATGAGCAGTTCTTC. Encoded protein: CASSTGLNEQFF.

This chain connects TRBV9 to TRBJ2-1; 9 nucleotides match TRBD2. The CDR3 sequence is 15 residues long. Per the germline V gene, CDR1 is SGDLS and CDR2 is YYNGEE. Trimming removed 4 bases from V and 7 bases from J; junction bases left unmatched: 9. The CDR3 coding sequence is TGTGCCAGCAGCCCCTTGGCGGGAGGGACGAATGAGCAGTTCTTC. Encoded protein: CASSPLAGGTNEQFF.

The V and J genes are TRBV28 and TRBJ2-7; the match to TRBD1 covers 10 bases. Germline V CDR1 and CDR2: MDHEN, SYDVKM. V gave up 5 bases and J gave up 2 bases; unmatched junction bases: 6. The CDR3 has 15 residues. The DNA for the CDR3 is TGTGCCAGCAGTATACCCGGGACAGGGGCCTACGAGCAGTACTTC. It translates to CASSIPGTGAYEQYF. Variable domain in full (rest from reference TRBV28 and TRBJ2-7): DVKVTQSSRYLVKRTGEKVFLECVQDMDHENMFWYRQDPGLGLRLIYFSYDVKMKEKGDIPEGYSVSREKKERFSLILESASTNQTSMYLCASSIPGTGAYEQYFGPGTRLTVT.

There are a few counts of this clone. The chain is built from TRBV30 and TRBJ1-5, with D uncertain. Trimming left V 0 bases short and J 4 bases short, with 7 bases between. CDR1 GTSNPN and CDR2 SVGIG come from the germline V gene (reference sequence). The CDR3 has 13 residues. CDR3 sequence (DNA): TGTGCCTGGAGTGTTCAAAAAAATCAGCCCCAGCATTTT. Amino acids: CAWSVQKNQPQHF.

V gene TRBV6-4 combines with J gene TRBJ2-3, with TRBD2 as a possible D gene (6 bases). CDR3 length equals 11 residues. V lost 7 bases to trimming and J lost 9 bases, with 11 bases between them. Per the germline V gene, CDR1 is MRHNA and CDR2 is SNTAGT. The CDR3 here is CASKEGETQYF. The CDR3 nucleotides read TGTGCCAGCAAGGAGGGCGAGACGCAGTATTTT.

V gene TRBV5-1 combines with J gene TRBJ1-2, with D tentatively TRBD1 (5 bases). This CDR3 region has 16 residues. Germline-derived CDR1 and CDR2 are SGHRS and YFSETQ. V dropped 6 bases and J dropped 1 base, with 19 bases sitting between them. The CDR3 is CASKPGGAGLNYGYTF. CDR3 in DNA: TGCGCCAGCAAACCCGGTGGGGCAGGGCTTAACTATGGCTACACCTTC.

The rearrangement joins TRBV5-1 to TRBJ2-5; 10 bases map to TRBD1. Germline V gene data show CDR1 as SGHRS and CDR2 as YFSETQ. V dropped 5 bases and J dropped 5; count of bases not matched to a gene: 9. The CDR3 is 15 amino acids. This CDR3 reads CASRGLTGGMETQYF. The CDR3, as DNA: TGCGCCAGCAGGGGGTTGACAGGGGGCATGGAGACCCAGTACTTC.

The count of this clone is one. The rearrangement links TRBV9 to TRBJ2-3, with 8 positions matching TRBD2. V shed 0 bases, J shed 4 bases, and the junction held 7 bases outside the gene matches. The CDR3 is 16 residues long. The germline gives CDR1 SGDLS, CDR2 YYNGEE. The CDR3 coding sequence is TGTGCCAGCAGCGTAGCGGGAGGGCCTAGCGCAGATACGCAGTATTTT. Translated: CASSVAGGPSADTQYF.

The J gene is TRBJ2-2, the V gene TRBV10-3; D is possibly TRBD1 (6 bases). V lost 4 bases, J lost 4 bases, and 16 bases lay in between. The length of the CDR3 is 16 residues. The V gene's germline CDR1 is ENHRY and CDR2 SYGVKD. Here the CDR3 reads CAISAGQSLGTGELFF. For the CDR3, the DNA is TGTGCCATCAGTGCCGGACAGTCCTTGGGCACCGGGGAGCTGTTTTTT.

The chain recombines TRBV9 with TRBJ2-1; D might be TRBD2 (6 bases). V was pared by 4 bases and J by 4 bases, with 12 bases between. This CDR3 has 14 residues. CDR1 and CDR2 (germline): SGDLS, YYNGEE. In nucleotides, the CDR3 is TGTGCCAGCAGCACTGGGACTTCATACAATGAGCAGTTCTTC. Translating it yields CASSTGTSYNEQFF. Based on the CDR3 plus reference TRBV9 and TRBJ2-1, the full variable domain is DSGVTQTPKHLITATGQRVTLRCSPRSGDLSVYWYQQSLDQGLQFLIQYYNGEERAKGNILERFSAQQFPDLHSELNLSSLELGDSALYFCASSTGTSYNEQFFGPGTRLTVL.

The rearrangement links TRBV19 to TRBJ2-6; D gene ambiguous. V lost 5 bases and J 0 bases, leaving 11 bases between the germline ends. Germline V gene data show CDR1 as LNHDA and CDR2 as SQIVND (reference sequence). The CDR3 runs 16 residues. CDR3 sequence (DNA): TGTGCCAGTAGTTTGGGCCACCGCTCTGGGGCCAACGTCCTGACTTTC. Translation gives CASSLGHRSGANVLTF.

The gene calls are TRBV5-1 and TRBJ1-3, with 7 positions matching TRBD1. Germline values: CDR1 SGHRS, CDR2 YFSETQ. The CDR3 has 16 residues. With 5 bases clipped from V and 1 base from J, the junction kept 9 bases outside the gene matches. The CDR3 region is CASSTGAHFSGNTIYF. CDR3 bases: TGCGCCAGCAGTACAGGGGCGCACTTTTCTGGAAACACCATATATTTT.

The chain links TRBV25-1 to TRBJ1-4; D possibly corresponds to TRBD1 (5 bases). Trimming removed 2 bases from V and 8 bases from J, with 12 bases in between. Germline V CDR1 and CDR2: MGHDK, SYGVNS. The CDR3 totals 14 residues. In DNA, the CDR3 is TGTGCCAGCAGTGAACTGCAGGGAAGAGAAAAACTGTTTTTT. Amino acids: CASSELQGREKLFF.

This clone is a singleton in its sample. The rearrangement uses TRBV7-3 and TRBJ2-6; no firm D call. Trimming shortened V by 3 bases and J by 4 bases, and 7 bases separated the two germline ends. Germline CDR1 is SGHTA and CDR2 is FQGTGA. The CDR3 covers 14 residues. The chain's CDR3 is CASSLPQGANVLTF. CDR3 DNA sequence: TGTGCCAGCAGCTTGCCCCAGGGGGCCAACGTCCTGACTTTC.